Below, one T cell receptor beta chain is given with its context. This entry belongs to a study of blood T cell repertoires in COVID-19. In the study overall: The analysed material was cDNA or gDNA that came from T cells, B-cell-depleted T cells, or PBMCs.

Sequencing was performed with immunoSEQ multiplex PCR; in TCRdb, only in-frame clones are kept and a portion is missing. The table has roughly 200,000 clones, roughly 90% seen once. The V segment lost 2 bases and the J segment 7 bases; nucleotides outside the gene matches: 11. Germline assignment: CDR1 GTSNPN and CDR2 SVGIG (reference sequence). The CDR3 sequence is 16 residues long. This sequence joins TRBV30 and TRBJ2-1; 10 nucleotides match TRBD2. Sequenced input: peripheral blood. The source of this sequence is a man between 18 and 35 years old with active or convalescent COVID-19. The CDR3 DNA reads as TGTGCCTGGAGTCCCCCCCGAACTAGCGGGACGAATGAGCAGTTCTTC. Encoded protein: CAWSPPRTSGTNEQFF.